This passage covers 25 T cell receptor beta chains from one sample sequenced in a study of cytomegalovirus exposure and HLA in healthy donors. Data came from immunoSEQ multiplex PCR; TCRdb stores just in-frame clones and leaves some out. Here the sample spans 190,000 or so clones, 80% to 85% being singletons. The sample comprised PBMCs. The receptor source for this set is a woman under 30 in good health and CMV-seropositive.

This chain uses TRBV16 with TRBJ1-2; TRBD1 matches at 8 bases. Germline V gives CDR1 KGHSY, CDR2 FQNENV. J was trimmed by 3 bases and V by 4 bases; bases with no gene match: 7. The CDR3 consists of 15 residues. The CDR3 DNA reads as TGTGCCAGCAGCCCTGGACAGGGTGATTACTATGGCTACACCTTC. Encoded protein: CASSPGQGDYYGYTF.

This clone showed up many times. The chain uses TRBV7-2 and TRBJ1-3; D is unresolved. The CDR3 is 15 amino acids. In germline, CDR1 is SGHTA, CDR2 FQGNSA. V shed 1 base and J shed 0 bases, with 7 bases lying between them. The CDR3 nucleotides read TGTGCCAGCAGCTTAGTGGGAGGCTCTGGAAACACCATATATTTT. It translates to CASSLVGGSGNTIYF. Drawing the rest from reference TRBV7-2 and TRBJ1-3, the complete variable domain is GAGVSQSPSNKVTEKGKDVELRCDPISGHTALYWYRQSLGQGLEFLIYFQGNSAPDKSGLPSDRFSAERTGGSVSTLTIQRTQQEDSAVYLCASSLVGGSGNTIYFGEGSWLTVV.

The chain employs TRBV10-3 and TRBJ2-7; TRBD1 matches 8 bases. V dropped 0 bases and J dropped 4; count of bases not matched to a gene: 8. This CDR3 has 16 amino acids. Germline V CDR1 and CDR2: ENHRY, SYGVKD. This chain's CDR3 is CAISESRPGGEYEQYF. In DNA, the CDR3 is TGTGCCATCAGTGAGTCTCGGCCAGGGGGCGAGTACGAGCAGTACTTC.

The CDR3 loop is CASSDEYSVYGYTF. Written as DNA, the CDR3 is TGTGCCAGCAGTGATGAATACAGTGTATATGGCTACACCTTC. This chain connects TRBV2 to TRBJ1-2; the D is unclear. V was shortened by 3 bases and J by 5 bases, with 13 bases between the two germline ends. CDR1 is SNHLY, CDR2 FYNNEI, per germline. The CDR3 length is 14 residues.

The CDR3 reads CASSLAVQGNTEAFF. The DNA for the CDR3 is TGTGCCAGCAGCTTAGCCGTGCAGGGGAACACTGAAGCTTTCTTT. The V and J genes are TRBV7-6 and TRBJ1-1; tentative D call: TRBD1 (5 bases). The CDR3 loop spans 15 amino acids. Trimming removed 0 bases at V and 1 base at J, with 9 bases between. Germline V gene lookup returns CDR1 SGHVS and CDR2 FNYEAQ.

The CDR3 reads CATGQGPSYEQYF. CDR3 nucleotides: TGTGCCACTGGACAGGGGCCCTCCTACGAGCAGTACTTC. The V gene is TRBV18, the J gene TRBJ2-7; 9 nucleotides line up with TRBD1. Germline trimming cut 10 bases from V and 0 bases from J; bases unmatched to any gene: 4. This CDR3 is built from 13 residues. CDR1 and CDR2 from the germline V gene are KGHSH and LQKENI. Complete variable domain (other parts from reference TRBV18 and TRBJ2-7): NAGVMQNPRHLVRRRGQEARLRCSPMKGHSHVYWYRQLPEEGLKFMVYLQKENIIDESGMPKERFSAEFPKEGPSILRIQQVVRGDSAAYFCATGQGPSYEQYFGPGTRLTVT.

The CDR3 region has the DNA TGCGCCAGCAGCCTCACTAGCGCGGAAGAGACCCAGTACTTC. It codes for CASSLTSAEETQYF. V and J are TRBV4-1 and TRBJ2-5; 7 nucleotides align to TRBD2. The CDR3 sequence is 14 residues long. J lost 3 bases, V lost 4 bases, and 5 bases had no gene match. In germline, CDR1 is MGHRA, CDR2 YSYEKL.

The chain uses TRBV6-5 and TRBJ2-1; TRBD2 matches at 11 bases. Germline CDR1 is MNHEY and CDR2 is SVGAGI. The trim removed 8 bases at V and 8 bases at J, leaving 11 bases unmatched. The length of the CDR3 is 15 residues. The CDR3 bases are TGTGCCAGCCTTGGATTAGCGGGGGGGCCTCATGAGCAGTTCTTC. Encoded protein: CASLGLAGGPHEQFF.

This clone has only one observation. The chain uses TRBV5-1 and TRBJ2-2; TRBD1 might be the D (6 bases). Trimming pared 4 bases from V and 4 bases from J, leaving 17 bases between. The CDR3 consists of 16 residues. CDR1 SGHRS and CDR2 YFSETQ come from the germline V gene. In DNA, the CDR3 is TGCGCCAGCAGCCCTGGGCTGGGGGCGGGCACCGGGGAGCTGTTTTTT. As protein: CASSPGLGAGTGELFF.

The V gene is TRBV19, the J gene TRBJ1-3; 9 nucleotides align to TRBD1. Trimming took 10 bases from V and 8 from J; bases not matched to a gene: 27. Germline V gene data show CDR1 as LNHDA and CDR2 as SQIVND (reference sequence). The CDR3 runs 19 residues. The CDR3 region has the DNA TGTGCCACCCCGAATGAGCCGGGACAGGGAGATGTTGTGTGGGACACCATATATTTT. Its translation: CATPNEPGQGDVVWDTIYF. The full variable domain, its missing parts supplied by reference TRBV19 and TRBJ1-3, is DGGITQSPKYLFRKEGQNVTLSCEQNLNHDAMYWYRQDPGQGLRLIYYSQIVNDFQKGDIAEGYSVSREKKESFPLTVTSAQKNPTAFYLCATPNEPGQGDVVWDTIYFGEGSWLTVV.

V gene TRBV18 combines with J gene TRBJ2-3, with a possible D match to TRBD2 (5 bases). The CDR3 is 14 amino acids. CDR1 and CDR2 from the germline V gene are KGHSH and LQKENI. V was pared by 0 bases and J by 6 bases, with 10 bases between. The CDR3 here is CASSPPDKRDTQYF. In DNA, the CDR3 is TGTGCCAGCTCACCACCGGATAAGCGGGATACGCAGTATTTT.

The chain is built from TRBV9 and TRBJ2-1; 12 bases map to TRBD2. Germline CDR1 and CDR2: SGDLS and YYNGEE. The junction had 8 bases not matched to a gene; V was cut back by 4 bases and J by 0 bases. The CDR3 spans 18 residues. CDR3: CASSRTSGATSSYNEQFF. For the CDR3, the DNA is TGTGCCAGCAGCAGGACTAGCGGGGCAACGAGCTCCTACAATGAGCAGTTCTTC.

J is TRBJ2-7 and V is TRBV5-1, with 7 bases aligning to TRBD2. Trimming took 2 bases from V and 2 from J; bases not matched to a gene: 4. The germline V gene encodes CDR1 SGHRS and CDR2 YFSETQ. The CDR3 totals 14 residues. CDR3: CASSFAGGAYEQYF. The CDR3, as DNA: TGCGCCAGCAGCTTTGCTGGGGGGGCCTACGAGCAGTACTTC.

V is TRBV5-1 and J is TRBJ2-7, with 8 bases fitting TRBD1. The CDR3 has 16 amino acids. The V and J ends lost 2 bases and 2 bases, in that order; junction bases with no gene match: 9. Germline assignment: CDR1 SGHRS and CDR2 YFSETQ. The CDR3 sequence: CASSFVDKTGAYEQYF. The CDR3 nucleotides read TGCGCCAGCAGCTTCGTTGATAAGACAGGGGCCTACGAGCAGTACTTC.

For the CDR3, the DNA is TGTGCCAGCAGCCTGGGACAGGGGGCGGCGGAGACCCAGTACTTC. Translating gives CASSLGQGAAETQYF. This chain links TRBV7-2 with TRBJ2-5; 12 bases are shared with TRBD1. The CDR3 totals 15 residues. Germline V gene sequence: CDR1 SGHTA, CDR2 FQGNSA. With V trimmed by 5 bases and J by 5 bases, 6 bases remained unmatched.

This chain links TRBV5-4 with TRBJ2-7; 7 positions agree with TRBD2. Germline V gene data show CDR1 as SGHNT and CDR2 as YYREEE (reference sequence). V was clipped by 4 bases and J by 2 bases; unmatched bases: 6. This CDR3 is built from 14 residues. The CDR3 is CASSREVRPYEQYF. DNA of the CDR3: TGTGCCAGCAGCCGGGAGGTCCGACCCTACGAGCAGTACTTC.

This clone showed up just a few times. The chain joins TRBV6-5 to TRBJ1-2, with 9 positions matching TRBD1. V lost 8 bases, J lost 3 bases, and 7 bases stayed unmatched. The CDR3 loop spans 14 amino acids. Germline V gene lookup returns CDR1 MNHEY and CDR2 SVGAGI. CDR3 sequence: CASGLTGGDYGYTF. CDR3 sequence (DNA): TGTGCCAGCGGATTGACAGGGGGAGACTATGGCTACACCTTC.

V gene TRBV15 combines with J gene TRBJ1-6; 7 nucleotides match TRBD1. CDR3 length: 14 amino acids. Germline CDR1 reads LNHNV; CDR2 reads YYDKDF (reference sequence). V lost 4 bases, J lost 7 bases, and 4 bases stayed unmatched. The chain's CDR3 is CATSTDRANSPLHF. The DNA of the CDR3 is TGTGCCACCAGCACAGACAGGGCGAATTCACCCCTCCACTTT.

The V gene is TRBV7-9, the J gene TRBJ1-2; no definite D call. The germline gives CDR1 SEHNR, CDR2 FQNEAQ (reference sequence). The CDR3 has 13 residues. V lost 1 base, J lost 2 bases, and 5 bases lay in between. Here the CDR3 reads CASSLGQNYGYTF. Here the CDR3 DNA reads TGTGCCAGCAGCTTAGGGCAGAACTATGGCTACACCTTC.

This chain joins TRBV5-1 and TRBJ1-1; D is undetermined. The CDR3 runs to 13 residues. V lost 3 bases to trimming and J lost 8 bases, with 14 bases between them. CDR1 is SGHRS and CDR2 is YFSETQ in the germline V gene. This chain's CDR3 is CASSWSRGSEAFF. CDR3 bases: TGCGCCAGCAGCTGGAGTAGAGGATCCGAAGCTTTCTTT.

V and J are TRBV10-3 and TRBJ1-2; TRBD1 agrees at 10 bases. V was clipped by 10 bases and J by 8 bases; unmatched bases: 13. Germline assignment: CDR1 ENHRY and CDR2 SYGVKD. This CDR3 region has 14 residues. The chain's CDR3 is CATHLGTGVEGYTF. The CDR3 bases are TGTGCCACCCACCTCGGGACAGGGGTAGAGGGCTACACCTTC.

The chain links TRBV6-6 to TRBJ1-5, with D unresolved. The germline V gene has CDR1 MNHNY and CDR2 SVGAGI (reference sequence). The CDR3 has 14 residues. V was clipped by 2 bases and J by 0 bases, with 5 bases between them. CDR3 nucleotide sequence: TGTGCCAGCAGTTACGGAGTTAGCAATCAGCCCCAGCATTTT. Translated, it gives CASSYGVSNQPQHF.

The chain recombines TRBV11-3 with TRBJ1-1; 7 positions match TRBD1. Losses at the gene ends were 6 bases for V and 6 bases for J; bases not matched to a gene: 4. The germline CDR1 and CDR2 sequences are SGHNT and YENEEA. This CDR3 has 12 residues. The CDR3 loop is CASSETGSEAFF. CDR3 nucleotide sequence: TGTGCCAGCAGTGAGACAGGGTCTGAAGCTTTCTTT. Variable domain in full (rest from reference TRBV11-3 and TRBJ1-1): EAGVVQSPRYKIIEKKQPVAFWCNPISGHNTLYWYLQNLGQGPELLIRYENEEAVDDSQLPKDRFSAERLKGVDSTLKIQPAELGDSAVYLCASSETGSEAFFGQGTRLTVV.

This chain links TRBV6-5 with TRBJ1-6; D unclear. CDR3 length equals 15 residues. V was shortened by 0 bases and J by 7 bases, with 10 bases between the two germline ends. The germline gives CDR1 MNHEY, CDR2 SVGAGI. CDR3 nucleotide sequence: TGTGCCAGCAGTTACTCGACTGGGAGGAATTCACCCCTCCACTTT. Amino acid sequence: CASSYSTGRNSPLHF.

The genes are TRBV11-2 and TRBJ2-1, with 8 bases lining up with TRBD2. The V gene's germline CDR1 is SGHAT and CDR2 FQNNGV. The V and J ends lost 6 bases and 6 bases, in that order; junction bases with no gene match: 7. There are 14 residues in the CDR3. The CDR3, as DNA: TGTGCCAGCAGAAGAGCGGGGGATGCCAATGAGCAGTTCTTC. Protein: CASRRAGDANEQFF. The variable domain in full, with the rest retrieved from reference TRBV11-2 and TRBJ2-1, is EAGVAQSPRYKIIEKRQSVAFWCNPISGHATLYWYQQILGQGPKLLIQFQNNGVVDDSQLPKDRFSAERLKGVDSTLKIQPAKLEDSAVYLCASRRAGDANEQFFGPGTRLTVL.